This record concerns one TCR beta chain sequence. Isolated RNA was reverse transcribed in full, so expressed TCRB transcripts were sequenced. Deep immunoSEQ sequencing covered naive, central memory and regulatory T cell samples. The assay was immunoSEQ multiplex PCR, and TCRdb's table has in-frame clones only and misses some. The sample carries just over 450,000 clones, about 30% recorded once. The record originates from a study of beta chain features in type 1 diabetes. Germline assignment: CDR1 MGHRA and CDR2 YSYEKL. The CDR3 consists of 14 residues. Trimming shortened V by 1 base and J by 3 bases, and 9 bases separated the two germline ends.

The specimen sequenced was naive CD4+ T cells from blood. The chain couples TRBV4-1 to TRBJ1-1; D uncertain. This TCR was sampled from a man between 18 and 35 years old in good health. The CDR3 nucleotides are TGCGCCAGCAGCCAAGTCAATACGGACACTGAAGCTTTCTTT. This encodes CASSQVNTDTEAFF.